The rows below give T cell receptor beta chains drawn from one sample of a study of T cell responses to AZD1222 COVID-19 vaccine. Libraries were prepared by immunoSEQ multiplex PCR; TCRdb keeps only in-frame clonotypes and omits some of them. The sample lists 95,000 to 150,000 clones, 92% occurring once. This specimen was peripheral blood, taken 28 days after the second AZD1222 dose. The source of these receptors is an adult who received the AZD1222 COVID-19 vaccine. CDR3s include the opening cysteine and the closing phenylalanine or tryptophan. A D gene is named only where the DNA matches it firmly. Expanded clones are given a class, and other clones once, few, many or no size at all.

TRBJ1-3,TRBV7-2,-,-,TGTGCCAGCAGCTTAGTTAGTAGTATGACAGGAACTGGAAACACCATATATTTT,CASSLVSSMTGTGNTIYF
TRBJ1-5,TRBV28,-,-,TGTGCCAGCAGTACAGCAGGTTTTCGGCCCCAGCATTTT,CASSTAGFRPQHF
TRBJ2-1,TRBV5-8,-,-,TGTGCCAGCAGCTTGGTTCTGCCCCATGAGCAGTTCTTC,CASSLVLPHEQFF
TRBJ1-6,TRBV27,-,TRBD1,TGTGCCAGTAAGAGACAGGGGACACATTCACCCCTCCACTTT,CASKRQGTHSPLHF
TRBJ1-2,TRBV12-3/TRBV12-4,-,-,TGTGCCAGCAGAACTGACAGCTATGGCTACACCTTC,CASRTDSYGYTF
TRBJ2-7,TRBV28,-,-,TGTGCCAGCAGTTTAGGCAGGGGTACCAGCGAGCAGTACTTC,CASSLGRGTSEQYF
TRBJ2-2,TRBV28,-,-,TGTGCCAGCAGTACCCTACTTATGGCGCACGCGAACACCGGGGAGCTGTTTTTT,CASSTLLMAHANTGELFF
TRBJ2-4,TRBV28,-,TRBD1,TGTGCCGTTCCTCAGCCGGAGCCGGGACAGGGGGGAATAGCCAAAAACATTCAGTACTTC,CAVPQPEPGQGGIAKNIQYF
TRBJ1-3,TRBV9,-,-,TGTGCCAGCAGGGGGGGAAACACCATATATTTT,CASRGGNTIYF
TRBJ2-2,TRBV20-1,-,TRBD2,TGCAGTGCTAGTGGGACTATGAACACCGGGGAGCTGTTTTTT,CSASGTMNTGELFF
TRBJ2-1,TRBV7-2,once,-,TGTGCCAGCAGCTGGAAACCGGACGGAGAGCAGTTCTTC,CASSWKPDGEQFF
TRBJ2-1,TRBV14,-,-,TGTGCCAGCAGCCGTCGGAGGATGCCGAGCTCCTACAATGAGCAGTTCTTC,CASSRRRMPSSYNEQFF
TRBJ2-5,TRBV29-1,-,TRBD1,TGCAGCGTTGGTAGCGTGACAGGGGGGGAGACCCAGTACTTC,CSVGSVTGGETQYF
TRBJ2-1,TRBV24-1,-,TRBD2,TGTGCCACCAGTGACACCGGACTAGTCTCCAATGAGCAGTTCTTC,CATSDTGLVSNEQFF
TRBJ1-5,TRBV6-4,few,-,TGTGCCAGCAGTGACGATAGCAATCAGCCCCAGCATTTT,CASSDDSNQPQHF
TRBJ2-1,TRBV28,-,-,TGTGCCAGCAGTCCCATCGGACGCGCAGACCCCAATGAGCAGTTCTTC,CASSPIGRADPNEQFF
TRBJ2-3,TRBV6-2/TRBV6-3,once,-,TGTGCCAGCAGTTTACTAGGGATCACTACAGATACGCAGTATTTT,CASSLLGITTDTQYF
TRBJ2-5,TRBV24-1,-,TRBD1,TGTGCCACCAGTGATCCTACAAGGACAGGAGATGAGACCCAGTACTTC,CATSDPTRTGDETQYF
TRBJ1-2,TRBV28,-,-,TGTGCCAGCAGTTGGGAGGGAGATAACTATGGCTACACCTTC,CASSWEGDNYGYTF
TRBJ1-2,TRBV20-1,-,-,TGCAGTGCTAGTTCCGGGAACTATGGCTACACCTTC,CSASSGNYGYTF
TRBJ1-4,TRBV25-1,-,TRBD1,TGTGCCAGCAGTGCCCTTGGACAGGGTACGAGCGAAAAACTGTTTTTT,CASSALGQGTSEKLFF
TRBJ2-1,TRBV19,-,TRBD2,TGTGCCAGTAGTGTTATAGCGGGAGGTATTTACAATGAGCAGTTCTTC,CASSVIAGGIYNEQFF
TRBJ2-1,TRBV5-1,once,-,TGCGCCAGCAGCTTGGTCGTGGCCCCAAGTGAGCAGTTCTTC,CASSLVVAPSEQFF
TRBJ1-3,TRBV25-1,-,-,TGTGCCAGCAGTGGAAGTCGGAAGCAGAACACCATATATTTT,CASSGSRKQNTIYF
TRBJ1-4,TRBV6-6,-,TRBD1,TGTGCCAGCAGTTCTACAGGGGAGCGGGAAAAACTGTTTTTT,CASSSTGEREKLFF
TRBJ2-7,TRBV3-1/TRBV3-2,-,TRBD1,TGTGCCAGCAGCCCACAGGGGGATAACCCCTACGAGCAGTACTTC,CASSPQGDNPYEQYF
TRBJ2-3,TRBV4-1,-,TRBD2,TGCGCCAGCAGTCCTACTCCGGGAGGAGCAGATACGCAGTATTTT,CASSPTPGGADTQYF
TRBJ1-2,TRBV10-2,-,TRBD1,TGCGCCAGCAGACCGGGACAGGGGGCGGACTATGGCTACACCTTC,CASRPGQGADYGYTF
TRBJ2-6,TRBV5-1,-,-,TGCGCCAGCAGCTTAGGCTCCGGGGCCAACGTCCTGACTTTC,CASSLGSGANVLTF
TRBJ2-7,TRBV7-6,-,-,TGTGCCAGCAGCTTAGACACGGGAATCTCCTACGAGCAGTACTTC,CASSLDTGISYEQYF
TRBJ1-5,TRBV6-2/TRBV6-3,-,-,TGTGCCAGCAGTTACCCCGCGTTGAACCGCAATCAGCCCCAGCATTTT,CASSYPALNRNQPQHF
TRBJ2-7,TRBV6-1,-,-,TGTGCCAGCAGTGAAGCCGCAGGGGTCCCAGAGCAGTACTTC,CASSEAAGVPEQYF
TRBJ2-7,TRBV7-9,-,TRBD2,TGTGCCAGCAGCCCCGCGGCGTCAGCGGGAGGCTATTACGAGCAGTACTTC,CASSPAASAGGYYEQYF
TRBJ2-5,TRBV7-2,-,-,TGTGCCAGCAGCTTAGGCGGGGTCCTTCAAGAGACCCAGTACTTC,CASSLGGVLQETQYF
TRBJ2-6,TRBV5-5,-,-,TGTGCCAGCAGCCGAGGGATTAGCTCTGGGGCCAACGTCCTGACTTTC,CASSRGISSGANVLTF
TRBJ2-7,TRBV11-2,once,TRBD2,TGTGCCAGCAGCCCCCGATCGGGACTAGTTTACGAGCAGTACTTC,CASSPRSGLVYEQYF
TRBJ2-3,TRBV11-1,-,-,TGTGCCAGCAGGTCAAGCGGTTCTAGCACAGATACGCAGTATTTT,CASRSSGSSTDTQYF
TRBJ2-7,TRBV15,-,-,TGTGCCACCAGCAGAGATGAATCGGGGTACGAGCAGTACTTC,CATSRDESGYEQYF
TRBJ2-1,TRBV11-1,-,-,TGTGCCAGCAGCTTCGGGAGTTCCTACAATGAGCAGTTCTTC,CASSFGSSYNEQFF
TRBJ2-2,TRBV5-6,-,-,TGTGCCAGCAGCTTGAGGATTAGAAACACCGGGGAGCTGTTTTTT,CASSLRIRNTGELFF